These 27 T cell receptor beta chains were all obtained from the same sample, sequenced in a study of shared clonotypes between healthy human individuals. Clones were sequenced by immunoSEQ multiplex PCR, and TCRdb holds only the in-frame ones, with some missing. Among millions of clones listed, approximately 93% were seen once. Sequenced sample: naive CD4+ T cells from PBMCs. Subset in this sample: CD45RA+ positively selected. Receptors originate from a man younger than 35 in good health. Some clones in this sample may be carry-over from other donors' samples.

The chain couples TRBV5-5 to TRBJ2-2, with D perhaps matching TRBD2 (6 bases). V lost 7 bases and J lost 3, with 13 bases in between. The CDR3 spans 14 residues. Germline CDR1 reads SGHKS; CDR2 reads YYEKEE (reference sequence). CDR3 sequence reads: CASASEGHTGELFF. In DNA, the CDR3 is TGTGCCAGCGCCTCGGAGGGCCACACCGGGGAGCTGTTTTTT.

The chain links TRBV5-8 to TRBJ2-5, with TRBD2 as a possible D gene (5 bases). Matching the DNA end better, TRBJ2-7 makes the J call doubtful. Per the germline V gene, CDR1 is SGHTS and CDR2 is YDEGEE. CDR3 length equals 12 residues. The CDR3 region is CASSAPRDEQYF. The CDR3 nucleotides are TGTGCCAGCAGCGCCCCGAGGGACGAGCAGTACTTC.

V and J are TRBV5-1 and TRBJ1-1, with D possibly being TRBD1 (5 bases). The CDR3 spans 15 residues. Trimming shortened V by 4 bases and J by 1 base, and 14 bases separated the two germline ends. Per germline, CDR1 SGHRS and CDR2 YFSETQ. CDR3 coding DNA: TGCGCCAGCAGCGGCGGGGCAGATACGAACACTGAAGCTTTCTTT. The encoded protein is CASSGGADTNTEAFF.

This clone turned up a few times. Other DNA sequences in the sample encode the same CDR3. The chain has TRBV4-2 and TRBJ1-5; unclear D gene. CDR1 and CDR2 from the germline V gene are LGHNA and YNFKEQ. This CDR3 contains 16 residues. V gave up 0 bases and J gave up 1 base, with 10 bases separating them. The CDR3 spells CASSQEARVSNQPQHF. The CDR3 nucleotides read TGTGCCAGCAGCCAAGAAGCAAGGGTGAGCAATCAGCCCCAGCATTTT.

V usage is TRBV2 and J usage is TRBJ1-1; D unclear. CDR3 size: 13 residues. The germline V gene encodes CDR1 SNHLY and CDR2 FYNNEI. V dropped 8 bases and J dropped 1 base, with 11 bases sitting between them. CDR3 loop: CASAVRPNTEAFF. In DNA, the CDR3 is TGTGCCAGCGCAGTCCGACCGAACACTGAAGCTTTCTTT.

The chain employs TRBV4-1 and TRBJ1-2; 9 bases map to TRBD1. The CDR3 runs to 15 residues. Germline trimming cut 1 base from V and 4 bases from J; bases unmatched to any gene: 4. CDR1 is MGHRA and CDR2 is YSYEKL in the germline V gene. As DNA, the CDR3 is TGCGCCAGCAGCCAAGTAGGGGACAGGGCCTATGGCTACACCTTC. This encodes CASSQVGDRAYGYTF.

The chain uses TRBV28 and TRBJ1-2, with D perhaps matching TRBD1 (6 bases). CDR3 length equals 15 residues. Germline lookup yields CDR1 MDHEN and CDR2 SYDVKM. V was cut by 6 bases and J by 0 bases, with 14 bases left in between. The CDR3 region has the DNA TGTGCCAGCAGCCCGAGGGGGTTAGCTAACTATGGCTACACCTTC. Protein: CASSPRGLANYGYTF.

Remarks on this clone: Within the sample, other DNA sequences also encode this same CDR3. This chain links TRBV5-1 with TRBJ2-7; no reliable D call. There are 12 residues in the CDR3. Germline assignment: CDR1 SGHRS and CDR2 YFSETQ. Deletions cut 3 bases from V and 3 bases from J, with 7 bases between. CDR3 protein: CASSSTGYEQYF. CDR3 DNA: TGCGCCAGCAGCTCAACCGGCTACGAGCAGTACTTC.

As regards this clone: One end of the junction varies from germline; a read error may be responsible. In the same sample, other DNA sequences code for this CDR3. This rearrangement joins TRBV28 to TRBJ1-1; possible D gene TRBD1, 6 bases. The germline V gene has CDR1 MDHEN and CDR2 SYDVKM. CDR3 length equals 15 residues. The DNA of the CDR3 is TGTGCCAGCAGTCCTGGGGGCGCTTTGAATACTGAAGCTTTCTTT. This translates into CASSPGGALNTEAFF.

V and J are TRBV30 and TRBJ2-1; D is ambiguous. CDR1 is GTSNPN and CDR2 is SVGIG in the germline V gene (reference sequence). The CDR3 spans 12 residues. Trimming shortened V by 0 bases and J by 7 bases, and 7 bases separated the two germline ends. The chain's CDR3 is CAWSVNWNEQFF. As DNA, the CDR3 is TGTGCCTGGAGTGTAAATTGGAATGAGCAGTTCTTC.

The gene calls are TRBV7-2 and TRBJ1-2, with no clear D. Germline-derived CDR1 and CDR2 are SGHTA and FQGNSA. Deletions cut 4 bases from V and 4 bases from J, with 16 bases between. This CDR3 is 15 amino acids long. As DNA, the CDR3 is TGTGCCAGCAGCTCCCGGGCAGTAAGGAGCTATGGCTACACCTTC. This gives the protein CASSSRAVRSYGYTF.

The chain joins TRBV10-1 to TRBJ2-1; 8 nucleotides agree with TRBD1. There are 13 residues in the CDR3. Trimming took 9 bases from V and 3 from J; bases not matched to a gene: 4. Germline values: CDR1 WNHNN, CDR2 SYGVQD (reference sequence). CDR3 loop: CASGQGFYNEQFF. For the CDR3, the DNA is TGCGCCAGTGGACAGGGATTCTACAATGAGCAGTTCTTC.

This chain joins TRBV9 and TRBJ2-2; TRBD2 matches 7 bases. In germline, CDR1 is SGDLS, CDR2 YYNGEE. The CDR3 runs to 15 residues. J lost 5 bases, V lost 2 bases, and 6 bases had no gene match. The CDR3 sequence: CASSVRGSSTGELFF. CDR3 nucleotide sequence: TGTGCCAGCAGCGTCCGCGGGAGCAGTACCGGGGAGCTGTTTTTT.

The chain links TRBV28 to TRBJ2-2; TRBD2 agrees at 11 bases. Germline values: CDR1 MDHEN, CDR2 SYDVKM. V lost 3 bases to trimming and J lost 5 bases; unmatched junction nucleotides: 2. The CDR3 contains 15 residues. This chain's CDR3 is CASSFWTSGTGELFF. The CDR3 DNA sequence: TGTGCCAGCAGTTTCTGGACTAGCGGGACCGGGGAGCTGTTTTTT.

The chain employs TRBV5-4 and TRBJ2-2; no clear D gene. The V gene lost 4 bases and the J gene lost 8 bases, with 21 bases spanning the gap. Germline values: CDR1 SGHNT, CDR2 YYREEE (reference sequence). The CDR3 totals 16 residues. The CDR3 region is CASSLRLLNGRGELFF. The DNA for the CDR3 is TGTGCCAGCAGCCTACGACTGCTGAACGGAAGGGGGGAGCTGTTTTTT. The full variable domain, in which reference TRBV5-4 and TRBJ2-2 provide the parts outside the CDR3, is ETGVTQSPTHLIKTRGQQVTLRCSSQSGHNTVSWYQQALGQGPQFIFQYYREEENGRGNFPPRFSGLQFPNYSSELNVNALELDDSALYLCASSLRLLNGRGELFFGEGSRLTVL.

The DNA of the CDR3 is TGTGCTAGTGGTTTGGCCCCCCCAAGGCAGCGGAACACTGAAGCTTTCTTT. This gives the protein CASGLAPPRQRNTEAFF. This chain joins TRBV12-5 and TRBJ1-1; unclear D gene. Trimming stripped 1 base from V and 1 base from J, with 16 bases between. There are 17 residues in the CDR3. Germline V gene sequence: CDR1 LGHNT, CDR2 FRNRAP.

The rearrangement links TRBV19 to TRBJ1-4; possibly TRBD1 for D (5 bases). Trimming removed 7 bases from V and 6 bases from J, with 15 bases in between. The CDR3 sequence is 14 residues long. The germline gives CDR1 LNHDA, CDR2 SQIVND (reference sequence). The CDR3 here is CASKLGGNYEKLFF. Here the CDR3 DNA reads TGTGCCAGTAAGCTCGGGGGAAATTATGAAAAACTGTTTTTT.

The chain couples TRBV7-3 to TRBJ2-3, with D unresolved. The V end lost 2 bases, the J end lost 6 bases, and 12 bases lay between the germline ends. Germline values: CDR1 SGHTA, CDR2 FQGTGA. The CDR3 sequence is 14 residues long. Here the CDR3 reads CASSLGLISDTQYF. The CDR3 nucleotides read TGTGCCAGCAGCTTAGGCCTGATAAGTGATACGCAGTATTTT. Full variable domain (outside the CDR3, taken from reference TRBV7-3 and TRBJ2-3): GAGVSQTPSNKVTEKGKYVELRCDPISGHTALYWYRQSLGQGPEFLIYFQGTGAADDSGLPNDRFFAVRPEGSVSTLKIQRTERGDSAVYLCASSLGLISDTQYFGPGTRLTVL.

This chain links TRBV4-2 with TRBJ1-4; D not resolved. The CDR3 extends over 15 amino acids. Germline CDR1 is LGHNA and CDR2 is YNFKEQ. The germline V and J ends were trimmed by 2 bases and 8 bases, with 15 bases remaining between them. Written as DNA, the CDR3 is TGTGCCAGCAGCCAACTAGACCGAATGGTCGAAAAACTGTTTTTT. It translates to CASSQLDRMVEKLFF.

The chain carries TRBV9 and TRBJ1-4; D call uncertain. Looked up from germline, CDR1 is SGDLS and CDR2 is YYNGEE. This CDR3 is built from 14 residues. V dropped 0 bases and J dropped 11 bases, with 14 bases sitting between them. The CDR3 nucleotides are TGTGCCAGCAGCGTAGCGAGCGGGAATGGGAAACTGTTTTTT. Its protein product is CASSVASGNGKLFF.

This chain uses TRBV5-1 with TRBJ2-5; D is possibly TRBD1 (6 bases). V was shortened by 3 bases and J by 3 bases, with 21 bases between the two germline ends. The CDR3 extends over 17 amino acids. In germline, CDR1 is SGHRS, CDR2 YFSETQ. The CDR3 region is CASSSNGYRAGEETQYF. The CDR3 coding sequence is TGCGCCAGCAGCTCCAATGGTTACAGGGCGGGTGAAGAGACCCAGTACTTC.

The chain has TRBV10-3 and TRBJ2-7; D is undetermined. Germline V lookup: CDR1 ENHRY, CDR2 SYGVKD. This CDR3 contains 16 residues. V was trimmed by 0 bases and J by 4 bases, leaving 16 bases between them. CDR3 coding DNA: TGTGCCATCAGTGAGTCTCGGTCCCAAATGAGGTACGAGCAGTACTTC. Its protein product is CAISESRSQMRYEQYF.

The V and J genes are TRBV5-1 and TRBJ2-1; D is unresolved. The CDR3 runs to 14 residues. From germline, CDR1 is SGHRS and CDR2 YFSETQ. V was clipped by 0 bases and J by 3 bases, with 7 bases between them. CDR3 DNA sequence: TGCGCCAGCAGCTTGGAGCTCGGCTACAATGAGCAGTTCTTC. Amino acids: CASSLELGYNEQFF.

About this clone itself: Distinct nucleotide sequences in the sample also encode this CDR3. V usage is TRBV5-1 and J usage is TRBJ2-2; TRBD2 is a possible D gene (5 bases). There are 14 residues in the CDR3. Trimming shortened V by 2 bases and J by 2 bases, and 7 bases separated the two germline ends. CDR1 and CDR2 (germline): SGHRS, YFSETQ. CDR3 DNA sequence: TGCGCCAGCAGCTTTACGGGAAACACCGGGGAGCTGTTTTTT. This translates into CASSFTGNTGELFF.

CDR3 coding DNA: TGCGCCTCCTCCAAAGCGGGAGGGCGGGACGAGCAGTACTTC. Amino acids: CASSKAGGRDEQYF. The chain couples TRBV5-1 to TRBJ2-7; 10 nucleotides line up with TRBD2. Trimming removed 10 bases from V and 5 bases from J; junction bases left unmatched: 12. There are 14 residues in the CDR3. Looked up from germline, CDR1 is SGHRS and CDR2 is YFSETQ.

Concerning this clone: The sample contains more than one DNA sequence encoding this CDR3. The V and J genes are TRBV7-8 and TRBJ2-7; the D is unclear. The CDR3 extends over 11 amino acids. Germline CDR1 and CDR2: SGHVS and FQNEAQ. V lost 4 bases and J 6 bases, leaving 7 bases between the germline ends. The CDR3 DNA sequence: TGTGCCAGCAGCTCCACGGCCGAGCAGTACTTC. Protein product: CASSSTAEQYF.

The CDR3 DNA reads TGTGCCAGCAGCCGAGGACGAGCGGGAGACCAAGAGACCCAGTACTTC. As protein: CASSRGRAGDQETQYF. The chain employs TRBV5-8 and TRBJ2-5; 8 nucleotides align to TRBD2. The CDR3 sequence is 16 residues long. After removal of 4 bases from V and 0 bases from J, the junction contained 8 bases not matched to a gene. Germline V gene data show CDR1 as SGHTS and CDR2 as YDEGEE. The variable domain in full, completed from reference TRBV5-8 and TRBJ2-5, reads EAGVTQSPTHLIKTRGQQATLRCSPISGHTSVYWYQQALGLGLQFLLWYDEGEERNRGNFPPRFSGRQFPNYSSELNVNALELEDSALYLCASSRGRAGDQETQYFGPGTRLLVL.